The TCR beta chain described here comes from a study of T cell responses to AZD1222 COVID-19 vaccine (dated by TCRdb to the early 2020s). General notes on the study: AZD1222 recipients with second doses at about 4 weeks or about 12 weeks were pooled, because spike-specific TCR depth and breadth did not differ between schedules. A total of under 250 trial participants underwent TCR sequencing, of whom under 220 had received two doses of AZD1222 and 26 had received two doses of the MenACWY control vaccine. Trial participants were enrolled by age into subgroups of 18-55, 56-69 and 70-plus years, and approximately 150, 30 and 60 TCR-sequenced participants, respectively, were included in these subgroups. What the work shows at the level of the full study, not this receptor alone: Reportedly, close to half of the unique spike-specific TCRs recognized epitopes lying outside the regions that are mutated in the B.1.351 and B.1.1.7 variants. Only 5 to 7 AZD1222 recipients were SARS-CoV-2 seropositive at baseline, limiting conclusions about previously exposed vaccinees. After two AZD1222 doses, both the breadth and the depth of spike-specific TCRs were significantly higher than at day 0 and than in MenACWY recipients. The 56-69-year group was small, and its depth increase did not reach significance, likely because of low power. The whole spike protein was spanned by vaccine-associated CD4 TCRs, and dominant responses were seen in regions 160-218 and 743-854. Participants were mostly white British and included more females than males, and it was suggested by the authors that clonal diversity may have been underestimated. Because no day 14 peak-response samples were available, the repertoires could be characterized only after the peak T cell response.

Per the publication, the time point label means: baseline before first vaccination. Vaccinee samples came from UK trials COV001 and COV002, including a single-blind randomized controlled phase 2/3 trial of AZD1222 (ChAdOx1 nCoV-19) in healthy adults. For TCRbeta chain sequencing, PBMC samples from trial participants were taken at day 0 and at day 28 after the second dose. With regard to this clone: This clone's antigen is unknown. No base quality information exists; no much larger clone differs at one position.

The CDR3 regions of human TCRbeta chains were subjected to immunosequencing. The paper's data handling went like this. TCRs in the repertoires were matched against a reference library of SARS-CoV-2-specific TCRs that had been generated with the MIRA antigen-specificity platform. Breadth was defined as the fraction of unique TCRs that were SARS-CoV-2-associated. Depth was defined as the fraction of total T cells that were SARS-CoV-2-associated. Using the MIRA data, each spike-specific TCR was assigned both to the spike region to which the TCR was reactive and to a CD4 or CD8 class. Log10-transformed breadth and depth values were compared by one-way ANOVA with Sidak's multiple comparisons tests. TCRdb stores this immuneACCESS table with in-frame sequences only. Part of the clones is absent; in the studies checked, under half of the shortfall reflects unresolved V genes, and no reason is known for the rest. The DNA was the basis for D and trimming; V, J and clone size are from that table. Within this sample are 160,000 or so clones, with roughly nine tenths of them counted one time only. The top ten hold around 1.8% of the sample.

Compared with germline, V lacks 0 bases and J lacks 2 bases; bases without a gene match: 5. The germline V gene specifies SGHDT as CDR1 and YYEEEE as CDR2. Including the terminal cysteine and phenylalanine, the CDR3 comprises 15 residues. The sequence is cut down to CDR3 DNA, 45 bases in frame from base 1. This chain is built from TRBV5-6 and TRBJ2-7, with 7 middle bases fitting TRBD1. Sequenced material: peripheral blood, taken on day 0 of AZD1222 vaccination. This sequence originates from an adult in good health. The DNA is as follows: TGTGCCAGCAGCTTGGTGCAGGGGGTCCCCTACGAGCAGTACTTC. This sequence encodes CASSLVQGVPYEQYF.